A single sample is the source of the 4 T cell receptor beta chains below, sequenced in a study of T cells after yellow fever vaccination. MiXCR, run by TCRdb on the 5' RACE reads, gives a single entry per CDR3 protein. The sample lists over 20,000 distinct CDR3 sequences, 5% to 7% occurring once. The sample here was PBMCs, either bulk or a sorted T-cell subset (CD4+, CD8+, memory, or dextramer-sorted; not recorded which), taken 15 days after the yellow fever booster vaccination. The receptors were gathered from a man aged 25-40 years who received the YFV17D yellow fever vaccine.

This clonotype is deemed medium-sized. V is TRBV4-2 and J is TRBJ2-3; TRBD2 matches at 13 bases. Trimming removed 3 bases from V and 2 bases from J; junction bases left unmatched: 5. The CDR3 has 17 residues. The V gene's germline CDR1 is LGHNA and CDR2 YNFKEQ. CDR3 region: CASSQAGTSGDTDTQYF. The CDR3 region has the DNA TGTGCCAGCAGCCAGGCCGGGACTAGCGGGGACACAGATACGCAGTATTTT.

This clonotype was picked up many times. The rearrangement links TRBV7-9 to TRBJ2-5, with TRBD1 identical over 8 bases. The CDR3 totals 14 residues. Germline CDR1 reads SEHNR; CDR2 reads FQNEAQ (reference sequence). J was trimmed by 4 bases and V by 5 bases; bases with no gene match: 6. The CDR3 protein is CASSVDRGRETQYF. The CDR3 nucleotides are TGTGCCAGCAGCGTCGACAGGGGCAGAGAGACCCAGTACTTC.

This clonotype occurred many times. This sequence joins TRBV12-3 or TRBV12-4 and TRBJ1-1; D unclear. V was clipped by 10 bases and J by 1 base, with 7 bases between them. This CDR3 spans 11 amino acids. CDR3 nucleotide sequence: TGTGCCACGAAAAAGAACACTGAAGCTTTCTTT. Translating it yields CATKKNTEAFF.

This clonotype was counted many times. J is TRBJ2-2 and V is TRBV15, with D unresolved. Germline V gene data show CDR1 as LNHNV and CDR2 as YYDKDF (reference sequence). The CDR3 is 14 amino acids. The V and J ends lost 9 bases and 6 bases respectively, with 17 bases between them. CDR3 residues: CATRGPHGAGELFF. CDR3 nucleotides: TGTGCCACGAGAGGTCCCCATGGGGCCGGGGAGCTGTTTTTT.